These T cell receptor beta chains were read from a single sample in a study of post-analysis software for immune sequencing data. TCRdb recomputed calls from the PCR reads with MiXCR, one row per CDR3 protein. The repertoire holds about 800,000 distinct CDR3 sequences, with 25% to 30% as singletons. Sample: blood. Receptors were obtained from a girl between 10 and 17 years old with multiple sclerosis. CDR3s include the opening cysteine and the closing phenylalanine or tryptophan. Each record gives: V gene, clone size, D gene, CDR3 protein. The D gene is left open where the match is weak. Expanded clones are given a class, and other clones once, few, many or no size at all.

TRBV7-9 | NA | NA | CASSLRTPMNTEAFF
TRBV28 | few | TRBD1 | CASSLSGQGGQPQHF
TRBV3-1 | NA | NA | CASSHVADYGYTF
TRBV4-3 | few | NA | CASSQGLVDEQFF
TRBV12-3/TRBV12-4 | few | TRBD2 | CASSRSGGKDTQYF
TRBV4-1 | NA | NA | CASSQDGGGGKLFF
TRBV29-1 | NA | TRBD2 | CNTWGGNNEQFF
TRBV20-1 | few | TRBD1 | CSAPTTGQNTEAFF
TRBV7-9 | NA | TRBD2 | CASTGTSGEETQYF
TRBV24-1 | few | NA | CATSQTGVYEQYF
TRBV10-3 | NA | NA | CAADNREGTEAFF
TRBV7-2 | NA | NA | CASSLQAYQPQHF
TRBV15 | few | TRBD2 | CATSWASGTYNEQFF
TRBV7-9 | NA | NA | CASSPRRGPEGGYTF
TRBV10-3 | many | TRBD1 | CAISEGHRGNYGYTF
TRBV18 | NA | NA | CASSPPDRLGTQYF
TRBV20-1 | NA | NA | CSASPDMGSPEAFF
TRBV6-2/TRBV6-3 | few | NA | CASSYGRLADTQYF
TRBV10-3 | few | NA | CAIRDPQETQYF
TRBV3-1 | NA | NA | CASSQGRNYNEQFF
TRBV29-1 | many | TRBD1 | CSSGQQETQYF
TRBV5-1 | many | TRBD1 | CASSLAQTGDGEQFF
TRBV5-1 | NA | TRBD1 | CASSRDSPNSPLHF
TRBV4-3 | few | NA | CASSQGPGGDTQYF
TRBV6-5 | NA | TRBD1 | CASSSPGQGGYYEQYF
TRBV10-3 | NA | NA | CATSPTGPGEHVNQPQHF
TRBV12-3/TRBV12-4 | many | TRBD2 | CASGTSGTDTQYF
TRBV20-1 | NA | TRBD1 | CSANEAHRGLFYEQYF
TRBV6-5 | NA | TRBD2 | CASNLRLAHHGEQFF
TRBV2 | NA | NA | CASIRDLPGNEKLFF
TRBV7-2 | few | NA | CASSLSGPGNTIYF
TRBV4-1 | NA | NA | CASSQEWGGSNQPQHF
TRBV29-1 | few | NA | CSVSGTWGYTF
TRBV27 | NA | TRBD2 | CASSGLVSDTQYF
TRBV20-1 | NA | TRBD1 | CSAKDRGGYGYTF
TRBV29-1 | NA | NA | CSVSTNVFPGELFF
TRBV10-3 | NA | NA | CAISNTVTYNEQFF
TRBV20-1 | NA | TRBD1 | CSASRTGCDGYTF
TRBV10-1 | NA | NA | CASSESVGANTGELFF
TRBV9 | NA | TRBD1 | CASSGNPTGDYGYTF
TRBV27 | NA | NA | CASSEGPRRTYEQYF
TRBV5-1 | few | NA | CASSPGALWETQYF
TRBV15 | few | TRBD1 | CATSRGRGKSYEQYF
TRBV29-1 | NA | TRBD1 | CSVDETGNEQFF
TRBV20-1 | NA | NA | CSARDSTGSPYEQYF
TRBV18 | NA | NA | CASSPRTAEETQYF
TRBV5-1 | NA | NA | CASSLARVDTGELFF
TRBV6-5 | NA | NA | CASSYIWDTYNEQFF
TRBV7-8 | NA | TRBD2 | CASCGVAGPQETQYF
TRBV7-9 | NA | NA | CASRQWGVEQFF
TRBV5-1 | few | NA | CASSMSLPTDTQYF
TRBV25-1 | many | NA | CASSGGSGANVLTF
TRBV11-2 | few | NA | CASSTQSRGNEKLFF
TRBV20-1 | few | TRBD1 | CSALTDRDSYEQYF
TRBV27 | NA | NA | CASSYRNGANYGYTF
TRBV6-5 | many | TRBD1 | CASRRQGADRNEQFF
TRBV7-9 | NA | NA | CASSLNGGNGYTF
TRBV6-2/TRBV6-3 | NA | NA | CASSYSRSWQAHYEQFF
TRBV7-9 | NA | TRBD2 | CASSVPPWTSGDLRKNIQYF